This record concerns one TCR beta chain sequence. Its antigen remains unidentified. Given a much more abundant clone one base away, this may be a read error. The authors built TCR beta libraries using iRepertoire HTBI primers and Arm-PCR of CDR3 regions. Each CDR3 protein is one row after TCRdb ran MiXCR on the multiplex PCR reads. Of about 530,000 distinct CDR3 sequences in the sample, about 16% were seen once. CDR3 length: 16 amino acids. V dropped 4 bases and J dropped 2 bases, with 15 bases sitting between them. Germline values: CDR1 LGHDT, CDR2 YNNKEL (reference sequence). The data derive from a study of regulatory T cells in long-lasting Graves disease. The study, taken as a whole, reports: Under persistent disease, TRBV28, TRBJ1-2 and TRBJ2-5 were used preferentially. For persistent Graves' patients, TCR diversity was lower than for newly diagnosed ones.

Time point here: newly diagnosed GD, antithyroid drugs for less than 3 months. Extracted RNA from PBMCs served as the source of the TCR library. The same specimen was also included in a second study, on T cells in Graves' hyperthyroidism and ophthalmopathy.

The source material was peripheral blood mononuclear cells (PBMCs), sampled at new diagnosis, from a patient treated with antithyroid drugs. The chain combines TRBV3-1 with TRBJ2-1; tentatively, D is TRBD1 or TRBD2 (6 bases each). The sequence was obtained from a woman aged 40-60 years with Graves disease. The CDR3 DNA follows: TGTGCCAGCAGCCCAGAGGGGGGACCTCCCTACAATGAGCAGTTCTTC. Translated: CASSPEGGPPYNEQFF.